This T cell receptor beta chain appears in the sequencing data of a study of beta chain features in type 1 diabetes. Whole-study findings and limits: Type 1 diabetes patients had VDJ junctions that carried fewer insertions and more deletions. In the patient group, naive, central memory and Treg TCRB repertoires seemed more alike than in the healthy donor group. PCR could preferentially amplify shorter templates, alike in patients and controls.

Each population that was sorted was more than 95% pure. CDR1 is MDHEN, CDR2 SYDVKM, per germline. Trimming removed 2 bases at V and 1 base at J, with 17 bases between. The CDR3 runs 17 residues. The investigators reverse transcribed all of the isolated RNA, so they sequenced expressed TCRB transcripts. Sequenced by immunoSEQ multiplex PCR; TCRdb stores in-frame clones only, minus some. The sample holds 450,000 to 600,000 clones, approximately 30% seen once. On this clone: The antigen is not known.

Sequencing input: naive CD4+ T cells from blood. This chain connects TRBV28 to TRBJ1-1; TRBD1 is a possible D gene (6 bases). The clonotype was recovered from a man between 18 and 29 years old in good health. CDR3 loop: CASSLGPWGATNTEAFF. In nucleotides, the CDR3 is TGTGCCAGCAGTTTAGGGCCCTGGGGGGCGACGAACACTGAAGCTTTCTTT.